A single sample gave rise to the 12 T cell receptor beta chains below, sequenced in a study of CD8 T cells in ankylosing spondylitis. TCRdb analysed the 5' RACE reads with MiXCR anew, one entry per CDR3 protein. The table lists roughly 150,000 distinct CDR3 sequences, 30% to 40% of them singletons. Sequencing was done on a sample of synovial fluid, either unsorted or a sorted T cell fraction (not recorded which). These receptors were obtained from a male donor with ankylosing spondylitis.

This clonotype was seen more than once but under ten times. The J gene is TRBJ2-1, the V gene TRBV12-3 or TRBV12-4, with 8 bases identical to TRBD1. This CDR3 is 15 amino acids long. Trimming removed 5 bases from V and 7 bases from J; junction bases left unmatched: 10. CDR3 protein: CASSPRDRSFNEQFF. The CDR3 region has the DNA TGTGCCAGCAGTCCCCGGGACAGGTCGTTTAATGAGCAGTTCTTC.

The genes are TRBV5-4 and TRBJ2-2, with D possibly being TRBD2 (5 bases). CDR1 SGHNT and CDR2 YYREEE come from the germline V gene (reference sequence). Trimming took 0 bases from V and 7 from J, leaving 10 bases between them. The CDR3 spans 14 residues. As DNA, the CDR3 is TGTGCCAGCAGCTTGGAGCGGTGGAACGGGGAGCTGTTTTTT. Translating it yields CASSLERWNGELFF.

This clonotype was recorded once. This chain connects TRBV12-3 or TRBV12-4 to TRBJ2-3; no firm D call. This CDR3 is built from 12 residues. Trimming took 2 bases from V and 5 from J, leaving 5 bases between them. CDR3 DNA: TGTGCCAGCAGTTTAAGCTTAGATACGCAGTATTTT. Its translation: CASSLSLDTQYF.

This clonotype has at least ten counts. The chain recombines TRBV5-1 with TRBJ2-1; D is ambiguous. CDR1 SGHRS and CDR2 YFSETQ come from the germline V gene. The CDR3 contains 15 residues. Trimming took off 4 bases at V and 0 bases at J, with 11 bases between the two ends. The CDR3 DNA is TGCGCCAGCAGCCCCCTAGTAGGCTCCTACAATGAGCAGTTCTTC. Protein: CASSPLVGSYNEQFF.

The genes are TRBV21-1 and TRBJ2-7. TRBV21-1 is a listed pseudogene. This CDR3 comprises 12 residues. CDR3 DNA: TGTGCCAGCAGGTCAGTCTCCTACGAGCAGTACTTC. This codes for CASRSVSYEQYF.

This clonotype was detected a few times. A much larger clone differs from this one at a single base, so this may be a read error. This chain uses TRBV14 with TRBJ2-2; D remains ambiguous. V was clipped by 3 bases and J by 6 bases, with 5 bases between them. The germline gives CDR1 SGHDN, CDR2 FVKESK. The CDR3 runs 12 residues. CDR3 protein: CASSHSAGELFF. In DNA, the CDR3 is TGTGCCAGCAGCCACAGTGCCGGGGAGCTGTTTTTT.

This clonotype is deemed medium-sized. The CDR3 nucleotides read TGTGCCAGCAGTTTAGTTGGGACTGTAGAATATGGCTACACCTTC. Encoded protein: CASSLVGTVEYGYTF. The rearrangement uses TRBV12-3 or TRBV12-4 and TRBJ1-2; D possibly corresponds to TRBD1 (5 bases). V was cut by 1 base and J by 5 bases, with 14 bases left in between. The CDR3 runs to 15 residues.

The chain has TRBV24-1 and TRBJ2-5; possibly TRBD1 for D (5 bases). The germline CDR1 and CDR2 sequences are KGHDR and SFDVKD. V was cut by 2 bases and J by 5 bases, with 14 bases left in between. The CDR3 sequence is 15 residues long. The CDR3 region is CATSDWGPGKETQYF. The CDR3 bases are TGTGCCACCAGTGATTGGGGCCCAGGGAAGGAGACCCAGTACTTC.

The chain joins TRBV4-1 to TRBJ2-5; 9 bases fit TRBD1. CDR1 MGHRA and CDR2 YSYEKL come from the germline V gene. The CDR3 totals 16 residues. With V trimmed by 1 base and J by 1 base, 4 bases remained unmatched. CDR3 sequence (DNA): TGCGCCAGCAGCCAAGGGACAGGGGTTTCCCAAGAGACCCAGTACTTC. Translation: CASSQGTGVSQETQYF.

The chain has TRBV6-1 and TRBJ2-2; D unclear. V was trimmed by 4 bases and J by 1 base, leaving 10 bases between them. Germline lookup yields CDR1 MNHNS and CDR2 SASEGT. The CDR3 totals 15 residues. CDR3 sequence reads: CASSVRPLNTGELFF. In DNA, the CDR3 is TGTGCCAGCAGTGTCCGACCTCTGAACACCGGGGAGCTGTTTTTT.

In this sample, this clonotype turned up a few times. This sequence joins TRBV29-1 and TRBJ1-1, with a tentative D call TRBD1 (6 bases). The germline CDR1 and CDR2 sequences are SQVTM and ANQGSEA. Trimming removed 7 bases from V and 3 bases from J, with 12 bases in between. This CDR3 spans 12 amino acids. CDR3 coding DNA: TGCAGCGGGGGGCAGGGTGACACTGAAGCTTTCTTT. The encoded protein is CSGGQGDTEAFF. Full variable domain (remainder filled in from reference TRBV29-1 and TRBJ1-1): SAVISQKPSRDICQRGTSLTIQCQVDSQVTMMFWYRQQPGQSLTLIATANQGSEATYESGFVIDKFPISRPNLTFSTLTVSNMSPEDSSIYLCSGGQGDTEAFFGQGTRLTVV.

The CDR3 bases are TGTGCCAGCAGTCACCCGGGACAGGGGGCAACCGGGGAGCTGTTTTTT. This translates into CASSHPGQGATGELFF. The rearrangement joins TRBV6-5 to TRBJ2-2; 12 bases are shared with TRBD1. With V trimmed by 5 bases and J by 5 bases, 6 bases remained unmatched. CDR3 length: 16 residues. Looked up from germline, CDR1 is MNHEY and CDR2 is SVGAGI.